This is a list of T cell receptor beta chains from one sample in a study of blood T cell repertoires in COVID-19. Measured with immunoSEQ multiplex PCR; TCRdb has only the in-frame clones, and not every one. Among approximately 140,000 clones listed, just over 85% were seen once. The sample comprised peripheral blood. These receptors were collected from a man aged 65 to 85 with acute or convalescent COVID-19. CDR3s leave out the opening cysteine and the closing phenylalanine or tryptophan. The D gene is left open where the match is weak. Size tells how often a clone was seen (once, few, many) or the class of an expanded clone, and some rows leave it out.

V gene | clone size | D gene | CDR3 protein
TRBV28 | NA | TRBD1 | ASSLTGTGLYEQY
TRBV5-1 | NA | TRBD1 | ASSLDTGGSQPQH
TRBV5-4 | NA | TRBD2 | ASSGGLAGAHNEQF
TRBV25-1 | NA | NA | ASSELGRGGYT
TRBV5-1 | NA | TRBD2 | ASTLGTSGNYEQY
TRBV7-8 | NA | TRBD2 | ASSLGGRRGPQY
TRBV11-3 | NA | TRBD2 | ASSPTSGKYNEQF
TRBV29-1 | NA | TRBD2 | SVRTSGSYEQF
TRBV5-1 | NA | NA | ASSSQETQY
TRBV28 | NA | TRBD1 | ASSPPTGGHVTTEAF
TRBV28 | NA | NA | ASIRQGSSPLH
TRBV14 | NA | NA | ASSQRGPSSYNSPLH
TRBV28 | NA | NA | ASSPVLAKAGELF
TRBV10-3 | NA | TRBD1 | ATQQGPYGYT
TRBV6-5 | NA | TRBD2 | ASSTSVQETQY
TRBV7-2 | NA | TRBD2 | ASSFSAGVSNEQF
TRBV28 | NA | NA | ASSLYQGPTEAF
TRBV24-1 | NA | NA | ASPRGNQPQH
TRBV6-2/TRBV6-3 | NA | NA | ASSRRQFSTDTQY
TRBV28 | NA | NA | ASSLSGGGGYGYT
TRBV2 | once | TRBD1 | ASRPGQTFNQPQH
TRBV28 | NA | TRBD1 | ASSLGQAVRWDF
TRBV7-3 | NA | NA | ASLRQPNTGELF
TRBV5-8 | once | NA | ASSLRQYSYEQY
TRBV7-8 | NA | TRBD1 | ASSTTGGLGYT
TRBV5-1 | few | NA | ASSLAQSLDTGELF
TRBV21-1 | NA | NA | ASSKVSRDFWSSYNEQF
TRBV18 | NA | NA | ASSPTSSSGANVLT
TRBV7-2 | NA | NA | ASSLDGHHSGNTIY
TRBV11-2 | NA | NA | ASSGGTVGNQPQH
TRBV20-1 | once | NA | SAIDGGRGWSEQY
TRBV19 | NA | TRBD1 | ASSMGQGTGYT
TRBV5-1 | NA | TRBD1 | ASSWDRVGPGELF
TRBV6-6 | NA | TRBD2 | ASRPLAGGTDTQY
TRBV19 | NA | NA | ASSTTAQGTNYGYT
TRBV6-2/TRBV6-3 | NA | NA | ASSYLFGTSNTGELF
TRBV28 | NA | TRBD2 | ASSLAGGRYEQY
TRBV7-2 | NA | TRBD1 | ASSSLQGKAGELF
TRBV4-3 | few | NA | ASSQDPGGSYGYT
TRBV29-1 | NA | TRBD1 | SVAGQGPPETQY
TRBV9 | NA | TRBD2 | ASSPGGAGTYEQY
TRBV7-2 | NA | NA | ASSFSGLANTGELF
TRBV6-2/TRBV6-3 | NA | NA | ASSYSTVNQPQH
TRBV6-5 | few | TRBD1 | ASSFTGDEQY